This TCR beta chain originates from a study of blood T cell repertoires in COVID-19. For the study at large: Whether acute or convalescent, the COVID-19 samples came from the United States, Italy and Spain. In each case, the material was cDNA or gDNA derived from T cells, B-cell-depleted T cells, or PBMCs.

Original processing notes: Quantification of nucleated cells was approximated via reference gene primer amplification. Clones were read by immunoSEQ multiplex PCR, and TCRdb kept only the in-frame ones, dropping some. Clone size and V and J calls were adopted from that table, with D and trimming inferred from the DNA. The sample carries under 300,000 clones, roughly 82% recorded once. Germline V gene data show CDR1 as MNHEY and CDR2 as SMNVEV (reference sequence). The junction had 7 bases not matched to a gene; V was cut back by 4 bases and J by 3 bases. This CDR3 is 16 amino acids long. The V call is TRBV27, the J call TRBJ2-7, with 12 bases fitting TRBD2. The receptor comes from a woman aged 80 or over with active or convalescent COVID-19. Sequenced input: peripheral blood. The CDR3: CASSSRTSGDLYEQYF. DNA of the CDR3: TGTGCCAGCAGTTCGCGGACTAGCGGGGACCTCTACGAGCAGTACTTC.